This is a list of T cell receptor beta chains from one sample in a study of blood T cell repertoires in COVID-19. Method: immunoSEQ multiplex PCR; TCRdb's copy keeps in-frame clones and lacks some. In the table there are around 150,000 clones, about four fifths of which are singletons. The specimen sequenced was peripheral blood. Receptor source: an older woman with active or convalescent COVID-19. The CDR3 runs from the conserved cysteine through the conserved F or W. A D gene is named only where the DNA matches it firmly. Clone size, where shown, is once, few, many, or a class for clones that have expanded.

CDR3nt	CDR3aa	d_gene	abundance	v_gene	j_gene
TGTGCCAGCACGGTGACTAGCGGGATAAGGGATGAGCAGTTCTTC	CASTVTSGIRDEQFF	TRBD2	once	TRBV28	TRBJ2-1
TGTGCCAGCAGCTTAACAGGGGGCCGACAGCCCCAGCATTTT	CASSLTGGRQPQHF	TRBD1	few	TRBV7-9	TRBJ1-5
TGCGCCAGCAGCTTACAGGGGAGTGAAGGCTACACCTTC	CASSLQGSEGYTF	TRBD1	NA	TRBV5-1	TRBJ1-2
TGTGCCAGCAGTAGGCGGGGACTAAACTACGAGCAGTACTTC	CASSRRGLNYEQYF	TRBD2	NA	TRBV7-2	TRBJ2-7
TGTGCCAGCAGCCCTACCTGGACTAGCGGACAAGAGACCCAGTACTTC	CASSPTWTSGQETQYF	TRBD2	NA	TRBV5-6	TRBJ2-5
TGTGCCAGCAGCGTAGATGAGGGCGTAACTGGAAACACCATATATTTT	CASSVDEGVTGNTIYF	NA	NA	TRBV9	TRBJ1-3
TGTGCCAGTAGTGTAGGACAGGGCAATCAGCCCCAGCATTTT	CASSVGQGNQPQHF	TRBD1	NA	TRBV19	TRBJ1-5
TGTGCCAGCAGCCTAGGCGCAGGGGAAGGACGTCCCCAGCATTTT	CASSLGAGEGRPQHF	NA	NA	TRBV9	TRBJ1-5
TGTGCCAGCAGTCAATACTACAAGACTTATGGAAACACCATATATTTT	CASSQYYKTYGNTIYF	NA	once	TRBV27	TRBJ1-3
TGTGCCACCAGCCGGAACCCAGTGAGTGGACTGGATAGCAATCAGCCCCAGCATTTT	CATSRNPVSGLDSNQPQHF	NA	few	TRBV15	TRBJ1-5
TGTGCCAGCAGCGCCAGGGAAGACACTGAAGCTTTCTTT	CASSAREDTEAFF	NA	NA	TRBV9	TRBJ1-1